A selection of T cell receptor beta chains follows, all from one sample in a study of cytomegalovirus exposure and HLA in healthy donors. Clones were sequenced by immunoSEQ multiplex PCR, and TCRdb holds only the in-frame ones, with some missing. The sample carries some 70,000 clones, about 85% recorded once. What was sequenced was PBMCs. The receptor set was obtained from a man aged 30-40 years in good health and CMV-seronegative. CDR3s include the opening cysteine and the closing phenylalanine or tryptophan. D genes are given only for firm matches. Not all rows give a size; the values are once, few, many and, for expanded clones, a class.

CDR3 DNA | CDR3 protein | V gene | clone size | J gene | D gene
TGTGCCAGCAGAAGACAAGGGGGACCTCGCTACACCGGGGAGCTGTTTTTT | CASRRQGGPRYTGELFF | TRBV2 | NA | TRBJ2-2 | NA
TGTGCCAGTAGTACAATAATACAGGGGTTCGGGCAGCCCCAGCATTTT | CASSTIIQGFGQPQHF | TRBV19 | NA | TRBJ1-5 | TRBD1
TGTGCCAGTAGTACCCCCTGGAAGGGGATCAATCAGCCCCAGCATTTT | CASSTPWKGINQPQHF | TRBV19 | NA | TRBJ1-5 | NA
TGTGCCAGCAAAGGACAGGGGAGTTCCTACGAGCAGTACTTC | CASKGQGSSYEQYF | TRBV27 | NA | TRBJ2-7 | TRBD1
TGTGCCAGCAGCCCGTTCGGTATGCCCCAGCATTTT | CASSPFGMPQHF | TRBV7-2 | NA | TRBJ1-5 | NA
TGTGCCAGCAGCTTAAATTACCAAACTACCTACGAGCAGTACTTC | CASSLNYQTTYEQYF | TRBV7-2 | NA | TRBJ2-7 | NA
TGTGCCAGCAGTGAAGGGACAGGATACCTTCGTAATGAAAAACTGTTTTTT | CASSEGTGYLRNEKLFF | TRBV6-1 | NA | TRBJ1-4 | TRBD1
TGTGCCAGCAGCCAGGGGGTTGAGTACTATGGCTACACCTTC | CASSQGVEYYGYTF | TRBV7-8 | once | TRBJ1-2 | TRBD1
TGTGCCAGTAGTTTCCGAAGACAGTCCTCAGATCAGCCCCAGCATTTT | CASSFRRQSSDQPQHF | TRBV19 | NA | TRBJ1-5 | NA
TGTGCCAGAAGCTTATTGCGGGACCGCTCCTACAATGAGCAGTTCTTC | CARSLLRDRSYNEQFF | TRBV7-5 | NA | TRBJ2-1 | NA
TGTGCCAGCAGTTACAGGGGACTCAAAGAGACCCAGTACTTC | CASSYRGLKETQYF | TRBV6-5 | NA | TRBJ2-5 | NA
TGTGCCAGCAGCTTAGGGGGCAGCACCTACAATGAGCAGTTCTTC | CASSLGGSTYNEQFF | TRBV7-3 | NA | TRBJ2-1 | NA
TGTGCCAGCCCGAGTAGGAGGGGTCGGAATTCACCCCTCCACTTT | CASPSRRGRNSPLHF | TRBV28 | NA | TRBJ1-6 | NA
TGTGCCAGCAGCTTAGTCGTCTATCCGGCATCTGCCGCTGAGGGTGAGCAGTTCTTC | CASSLVVYPASAAEGEQFF | TRBV7-2 | NA | TRBJ2-1 | NA
TGTGCCAGCAGCTTAACGGCAGATTACGAGCAGTACTTC | CASSLTADYEQYF | TRBV7-3 | NA | TRBJ2-7 | NA
TGTGCCAGCAGCCCCCTTTTTAGCGGTTCCTACGAGCAGTACTTC | CASSPLFSGSYEQYF | TRBV7-2 | NA | TRBJ2-7 | NA
TGTGCCAGCAGCCCTAAAGTGGGGGCCCTCTACGAGCAGTACTTC | CASSPKVGALYEQYF | TRBV14 | NA | TRBJ2-7 | NA
TGCGCCAGCAGCCTCACAGGGGGCTCGGACTATGGCTACACCTTC | CASSLTGGSDYGYTF | TRBV5-1 | NA | TRBJ1-2 | TRBD1
TGCGCCAGCAGCGACCCGCAGGGGGCTAAGAATGAGCAGTTCTTC | CASSDPQGAKNEQFF | TRBV5-1 | NA | TRBJ2-1 | TRBD1
TGTGCCAGCAGCTTAGAAGCTCGCGAGGAGCTGTTTTTT | CASSLEAREELFF | TRBV7-6 | NA | TRBJ2-2 | NA
TGTGCCAGCAGTTACTCGATCGCGGGGCAAGAGACCCAGTACTTC | CASSYSIAGQETQYF | TRBV6-5 | NA | TRBJ2-5 | NA
TGTGCCAGCAGCCACCTCCAGGGTAACGCTGAAGCTTTCTTT | CASSHLQGNAEAFF | TRBV4-2 | NA | TRBJ1-1 | NA
TGCGCCAGCAGCCAAGGCGGTTACATGAACACTGAAGCTTTCTTT | CASSQGGYMNTEAFF | TRBV4-1 | NA | TRBJ1-1 | NA
TGCGCCAGCAGCCCCGGGACTGCAAACCGAGAGACCCAGTACTTC | CASSPGTANRETQYF | TRBV5-1 | NA | TRBJ2-5 | NA
TGCGCCAGCAGCCAAGATGTCTCCGGCGAGGGCTTACAACAGCCCCAGCATTTT | CASSQDVSGEGLQQPQHF | TRBV4-3 | NA | TRBJ1-5 | NA
TGTGCCAGCAGCTTGGGGGATTTGACAGGGGCTGGCGGCTACACCTTC | CASSLGDLTGAGGYTF | TRBV5-4 | NA | TRBJ1-2 | TRBD1
TGTGCCAGCAGTGAAGGAGGGACACTTGGCAATGAGCAGTTCTTC | CASSEGGTLGNEQFF | TRBV6-1 | NA | TRBJ2-1 | NA